Listed below are T cell receptor beta chains from one sample, sequenced in a study of blood T cell repertoires in COVID-19. Data came from immunoSEQ multiplex PCR; TCRdb stores just in-frame clones and leaves some out. This table has around 250,000 clones, around 87% appearing once. The sequenced material came from PBMCs or T cells enriched from blood (not recorded which). These TCRs come from a woman aged 50 to 60 who had recovered from COVID-19. CDR3s include the opening cysteine and the closing phenylalanine or tryptophan. The D gene is left open where the match is weak. Not all rows give a size; the values are once, few, many and, for expanded clones, a class.

TRBJ1-1 | once | - | TRBV5-5 | CASSFFSVGAQVAFF | TGTGCCAGCAGCTTCTTCTCCGTGGGGGCTCAGGTAGCTTTCTTT
TRBJ1-1 | - | - | TRBV19 | CASRDSMNTEAFF | TGTGCCAGTAGAGACAGCATGAACACTGAAGCTTTCTTT
TRBJ2-2 | - | - | TRBV7-6 | CASSPGPGEGTGELFF | TGTGCCAGCAGCCCAGGGCCAGGGGAAGGCACCGGGGAGCTGTTTTTT
TRBJ2-2 | - | TRBD2 | TRBV27 | CATTRTSGNTGELFF | TGTGCCACCACCCGGACTAGCGGGAACACCGGGGAGCTGTTTTTT
TRBJ2-3 | - | - | TRBV12-3/TRBV12-4 | CATSSPGDTQYF | TGTGCCACCTCAAGCCCCGGAGATACGCAGTATTTT
TRBJ2-3 | - | TRBD2 | TRBV7-6 | CASSPTSGDTDTQYF | TGTGCCAGCAGCCCAACTAGCGGGGACACAGATACGCAGTATTTT
TRBJ1-5 | few | - | TRBV30 | CAWSVPGLKINQPQHF | TGTGCCTGGAGTGTACCGGGACTCAAGATCAATCAGCCCCAGCATTTT
TRBJ2-1 | - | TRBD2 | TRBV5-8 | CASSLALLGVAGASYNEQFF | TGTGCCAGCAGCTTGGCCCTCCTGGGGGTAGCGGGAGCCTCCTACAATGAGCAGTTCTTC
TRBJ1-2 | - | - | TRBV7-2 | CASSAQGNYGYTF | TGTGCCAGCAGCGCTCAGGGGAACTATGGCTACACCTTC
TRBJ2-2 | - | TRBD2 | TRBV27 | CASSFLPGLAGYTGELFF | TGTGCCAGCAGTTTTCTCCCCGGACTAGCGGGATACACCGGGGAGCTGTTTTTT
TRBJ1-3 | - | TRBD1 | TRBV7-2 | CASSARRTGRSGNTIYF | TGTGCCAGCAGCGCTAGAAGGACAGGGCGCTCTGGAAACACCATATATTTT
TRBJ1-2 | - | - | TRBV19 | CASSIFQGSYGYTF | TGTGCCAGTAGTATCTTCCAGGGATCCTATGGCTACACCTTC
TRBJ2-7 | - | - | TRBV4-3 | CASSQVWGTYEQYF | TGCGCCAGCAGCCAAGTGTGGGGCACCTACGAGCAGTACTTC
TRBJ1-1 | - | - | TRBV5-6 | CASSFLNRLGTSDTEAFF | TGTGCCAGCAGCTTTTTGAACAGGCTCGGTACGTCTGATACTGAAGCTTTCTTT
TRBJ1-4 | - | - | TRBV10-3 | CAISEWALATNEKLFF | TGTGCCATCAGTGAGTGGGCGCTTGCAACTAATGAAAAACTGTTTTTT
TRBJ1-2 | - | - | TRBV14 | CASSQYRVYGYTF | TGTGCCAGCAGCCAATACAGGGTGTATGGCTACACCTTC
TRBJ2-7 | - | - | TRBV29-1 | CSVEGGGEQYF | TGCAGCGTTGAAGGAGGAGGCGAGCAGTACTTC
TRBJ2-1 | - | - | TRBV2 | CASSAPEGVSEQFF | TGTGCCAGCAGTGCCCCCGAGGGGGTGAGTGAGCAGTTCTTC
TRBJ2-7 | - | TRBD1 | TRBV9 | CASSPGQVSYEQYF | TGTGCCAGCAGCCCCGGACAGGTCTCCTACGAGCAGTACTTC
TRBJ1-1 | - | - | TRBV14 | CASSQDPLGTLMNTEAFF | TGTGCCAGCAGCCAAGATCCCTTGGGCACGTTGATGAACACTGAAGCTTTCTTT
TRBJ1-3 | - | - | TRBV30 | CAWSVPSGGLRNTIYF | TGTGCCTGGAGTGTACCGAGCGGGGGATTGAGAAACACCATATATTTT
TRBJ1-1 | - | - | TRBV6-2/TRBV6-3 | CASSYSGGSAEAFF | TGTGCCAGCAGTTACTCAGGGGGTTCGGCTGAAGCTTTCTTT
TRBJ2-3 | - | - | TRBV3-1/TRBV3-2 | CASSQGRGLLTDTQYF | TGTGCCAGCAGCCAAGGGCGGGGCTTGCTAACAGATACGCAGTATTTT